The T cell receptor (beta chain) described here comes from a study of CD8 T cells in Susac syndrome. Trimming took off 7 bases at V and 3 bases at J, with 8 bases between the two ends. The V gene's germline CDR1 is ENHRY and CDR2 SYGVKD. CDR3 length: 12 amino acids. Notes on the study in general: It was acknowledged in the study that its TCR sequencing and HLA analysis involved a relatively small number of individuals.

Concerning this clonotype itself: Its antigen is currently unknown.

CD8+ and CD4+ T cells circulating in blood were sequenced for TCR beta. Purification of the CD8+ and CD4+ T cells relied on negative isolation, and TEMRA cells underwent FACS enrichment. Reverse transcription of about 0.45 to 1 ug RNA used random hexamers. TCR beta CDR3 was amplified by immunoSEQ multiplex PCR. This amplification extended across 54 Vbeta and 13 Jbeta segments. TCRdb redid the calling of the immunoSEQ multiplex PCR reads with MiXCR, one entry per CDR3 protein. Seen here are about 120,000 distinct CDR3 sequences, 94% observed once, and the top ten hold roughly 0.098%. This receptor was obtained from a human donor in good health. Source material: CD4+ T cells from PBMCs. V is TRBV10-3 and J is TRBJ2-3; no reliable D call. In nucleotides, the CDR3 is TGTGCCATCATGGGTGGTACAGATACGCAGTATTTT. Protein: CAIMGGTDTQYF.